Each of the 8 T cell receptor beta chains below was sequenced from the same sample in a study of beta chain features in type 1 diabetes. Sequencing targeted expressed TCRB transcripts, as all isolated RNA had been reverse transcribed. The protocol was immunoSEQ multiplex PCR, while the TCRdb copy is restricted to in-frame clones and leaves out a portion. The table lists roughly 330,000 clones, approximately 10% of them singletons, with about 0.014% in the top ten. The specimen was naive CD4+ T cells from blood. The receptors originated from a woman in her twenties or thirties in good health.

Only a few counts were recorded for this clone. The rearrangement uses TRBV7-2 and TRBJ2-1, with TRBD2 matching over 9 bases. This CDR3 has 16 residues. V lost 0 bases and J lost 4; bases outside the gene matches: 4. Germline V gene sequence: CDR1 SGHTA, CDR2 FQGNSA. CDR3 in amino acids: CASSLAPSGVYNEQFF. CDR3 in DNA: TGTGCCAGCAGCTTAGCACCTAGCGGGGTATACAATGAGCAGTTCTTC.

The chain couples TRBV19 to TRBJ2-7; possible D gene TRBD2, 6 bases. CDR1 and CDR2 (germline): LNHDA, SQIVND (reference sequence). V lost 4 bases to trimming and J lost 1 base, with 17 bases between them. This CDR3 region has 16 residues. The CDR3 nucleotides read TGTGCCAGTAGTAGGGGTTTCGGGGGTTCGTCCTACGAGCAGTACTTC. Protein product: CASSRGFGGSSYEQYF.

V gene TRBV5-1 combines with J gene TRBJ2-1; TRBD2 matches 7 bases. The CDR3 has 14 amino acids. With 0 bases clipped from V and 13 bases from J, the junction kept 10 bases outside the gene matches. CDR1 is SGHRS and CDR2 is YFSETQ in the germline V gene. This chain's CDR3 is CASSLGLAEAEQFF. In DNA, the CDR3 is TGCGCCAGCAGCTTGGGCCTAGCGGAAGCCGAACAGTTCTTC. The full variable domain, completed using reference TRBV5-1 and TRBJ2-1, is KAGVTQTPRYLIKTRGQQVTLSCSPISGHRSVSWYQQTPGQGLQFLFEYFSETQRNKGNFPGRFSGRQFSNSRSEMNVSTLELGDSALYLCASSLGLAEAEQFFGPGTRLTVL.

In its sample, this clone was seen a few times. The chain couples TRBV9 to TRBJ2-6; D might be TRBD1 (7 bases). Deletions cut 0 bases from V and 1 base from J, with 17 bases between. The CDR3 runs 19 residues. CDR1 is SGDLS, CDR2 YYNGEE, per germline. The CDR3 region is CASSVDGGGTGSGANVLTF. As DNA, the CDR3 is TGTGCCAGCAGCGTAGACGGAGGGGGCACCGGTTCTGGGGCCAACGTCCTGACTTTC.

This clone was counted between two and nine times. The genes are TRBV29-1 and TRBJ2-5; 7 positions match TRBD1. CDR1 and CDR2 from the germline V gene are SQVTM and ANQGSEA. The CDR3 contains 12 residues. The ends lost 6 bases at V and 1 base at J; junction bases unmatched: 2. CDR3 bases: TGCAGCGTCCAGGGGGTCCAAGAGACCCAGTACTTC. Translating gives CSVQGVQETQYF.

In this sample, this clone turned up a few times. The genes are TRBV18 and TRBJ2-1, with a possible D match to TRBD1 (5 bases). Germline CDR1 and CDR2: KGHSH and LQKENI. The CDR3 loop spans 14 amino acids. Deletions cut 3 bases from V and 9 bases from J, with 15 bases between. CDR3 protein: CASSPQGSGTEQFF. The DNA of the CDR3 is TGTGCCAGCTCACCGCAGGGTTCGGGCACTGAGCAGTTCTTC. The entire variable domain, with the rest obtained from reference TRBV18 and TRBJ2-1, is as follows: NAGVMQNPRHLVRRRGQEARLRCSPMKGHSHVYWYRQLPEEGLKFMVYLQKENIIDESGMPKERFSAEFPKEGPSILRIQQVVRGDSAAYFCASSPQGSGTEQFFGPGTRLTVL.

This clone appeared a few times. The chain uses TRBV6-6 and TRBJ1-1; D unresolved. The length of the CDR3 is 11 residues. V lost 7 bases, J lost 1 base, and 4 bases lay in between. The V gene's germline CDR1 is MNHNY and CDR2 SVGAGI (reference sequence). The CDR3 DNA follows: TGTGCCAGCACAGGGAACACTGAAGCTTTCTTT. Encoded protein: CASTGNTEAFF.

This clone was picked up a small number of times. The chain is built from TRBV14 and TRBJ2-1, with 8 bases identical to TRBD2. The CDR3 spans 16 residues. V lost 4 bases to trimming and J lost 7 bases; unmatched junction nucleotides: 12. Germline V lookup: CDR1 SGHDN, CDR2 FVKESK. This CDR3 reads CASSREAGVFVNEQFF. The CDR3 DNA sequence: TGTGCCAGCAGCCGAGAAGCGGGAGTGTTTGTAAATGAGCAGTTCTTC.